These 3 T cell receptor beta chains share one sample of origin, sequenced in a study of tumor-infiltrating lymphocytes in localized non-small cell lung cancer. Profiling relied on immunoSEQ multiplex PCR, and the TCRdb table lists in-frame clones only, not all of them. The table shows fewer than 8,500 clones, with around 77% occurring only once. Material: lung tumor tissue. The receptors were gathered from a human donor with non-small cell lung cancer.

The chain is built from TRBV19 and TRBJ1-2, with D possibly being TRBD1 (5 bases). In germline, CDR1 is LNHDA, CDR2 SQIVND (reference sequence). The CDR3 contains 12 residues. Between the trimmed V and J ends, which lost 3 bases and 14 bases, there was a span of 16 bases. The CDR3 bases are TGTGCCAGTAGTATGGGGCCCTTATTGGTGACCTTC. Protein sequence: CASSMGPLLVTF.

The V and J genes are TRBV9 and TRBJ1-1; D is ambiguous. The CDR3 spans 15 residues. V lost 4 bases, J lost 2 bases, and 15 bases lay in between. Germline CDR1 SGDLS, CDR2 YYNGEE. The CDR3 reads CASSTYPSGNTEAFF. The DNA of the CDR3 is TGTGCCAGCAGCACATACCCCTCGGGTAACACTGAAGCTTTCTTT.

CDR3 in amino acids: CASSIYRGNQPQHF. The CDR3 region has the DNA TGTGCCAGTAGTATATACAGGGGAAATCAGCCCCAGCATTTT. This rearrangement joins TRBV19 to TRBJ1-5; 7 bases fit TRBD1. Trimming removed 2 bases from V and 4 bases from J; junction bases left unmatched: 2. The CDR3 covers 14 residues. The germline V gene encodes CDR1 LNHDA and CDR2 SQIVND (reference sequence).